This T cell receptor beta chain stems from a study of beta chain features in type 1 diabetes. Findings and limits, study-wide: People with Type 1 diabetes carried modestly yet significantly shorter TCRB CDR3s in all four CD4+ subsets. The study found fewer insertions and more deletions at VDJ junctions in type 1 diabetes patients. The similarity of naive, central memory and Treg TCRB repertoires appeared greater among patients than among healthy donors. cDNA-based sequencing might over-represent cells highly expressing TCR.

The V end was cut by 7 bases, the J end by 6 bases, with 16 bases between. The CDR3 is 14 amino acids. Germline CDR1 and CDR2: ENHRY and SYGVKD. This clone was seen a handful of times. Antigen: not known. Of the isolated RNA, all was reverse transcribed, and so the sequenced material was expressed TCRB transcripts. The repertoire was sequenced with immunoSEQ multiplex PCR; TCRdb's copy has only in-frame clones and lacks some. There are hundreds of thousands of clones in the sample; around 15% occur only once, and approximately 0.02% lies in the top ten. The sequence was obtained from a man younger than 35 with type 1 diabetes. The material sequenced was naive CD4+ T cells from blood. The chain combines TRBV10-3 with TRBJ2-1, with D perhaps TRBD1 (6 bases). The CDR3 nucleotides are TGTGCCATCACGGTGGGGGCAGGGGCCAATGAGCAGTTCTTC. Translation gives CAITVGAGANEQFF.